A single sample gave rise to the 7 T cell receptor beta chains below, sequenced in a study of blood T cell repertoires in COVID-19. Assay: immunoSEQ multiplex PCR; the TCRdb copy retains only in-frame clones and omits some. This table holds fewer than 350,000 clones, about 89% found once. Specimen: PBMCs or T cells enriched from blood (not recorded which). The receptors were gathered from a man aged 60-69 years who had recovered from COVID-19.

The chain couples TRBV7-3 to TRBJ1-1; 7 bases are shared with TRBD1. The germline CDR1 and CDR2 sequences are SGHTA and FQGTGA. Trimming at V came to 5 bases and at J to 0 bases, leaving 3 bases not matched to a gene. This CDR3 has 14 residues. The DNA for the CDR3 is TGTGCCAGCAGCACGGGACAGATGAACACTGAAGCTTTCTTT. This translates into CASSTGQMNTEAFF.

The V call is TRBV19, the J call TRBJ1-1, with D maybe TRBD1 (6 bases). The ends were cut back, 9 bases at V and 0 bases at J, with 14 bases in the middle. Germline CDR1 LNHDA, CDR2 SQIVND (reference sequence). The CDR3 sequence is 14 residues long. The CDR3 protein is CASHRGALNTEAFF. CDR3 in DNA: TGTGCCAGCCACCGGGGGGCTCTGAACACTGAAGCTTTCTTT.

The rearrangement joins TRBV15 to TRBJ2-7; possibly TRBD1 for D (7 bases). This CDR3 contains 15 residues. Trimming shortened V by 2 bases and J by 0 bases, and 11 bases separated the two germline ends. Germline values: CDR1 LNHNV, CDR2 YYDKDF (reference sequence). CDR3 bases: TGTGCCACCAGCAGACCAGGGGGGAGCTCCTACGAGCAGTACTTC. Translation gives CATSRPGGSSYEQYF.

V gene TRBV4-1 combines with J gene TRBJ1-2; D not resolved. The CDR3 loop spans 14 amino acids. Looked up from germline, CDR1 is MGHRA and CDR2 is YSYEKL. The ends were cut back, 5 bases at V and 6 bases at J, with 16 bases in the middle. The DNA for the CDR3 is TGCGCCAGCAGCATGTTCCGTGGCCCAGATGGCTACACCTTC. It specifies CASSMFRGPDGYTF.

The V gene is TRBV3-1 (or the pseudogene TRBV3-2), the J gene TRBJ1-1; 8 bases line up with TRBD1. The CDR3 consists of 15 residues. The germline CDR1 and CDR2 sequences are LGHDT and YNNKEL (reference sequence). The ends lost 2 bases at V and 6 bases at J; junction bases unmatched: 8. The CDR3 region is CASSQQGAPGAEAFF. The CDR3 DNA is TGTGCCAGCAGCCAACAGGGGGCACCTGGCGCTGAAGCTTTCTTT.

The J gene is TRBJ1-2, the V gene TRBV5-6, with 8 bases fitting TRBD1. The CDR3 spans 15 residues. Germline V CDR1 and CDR2: SGHDT, YYEEEE. V was pared by 3 bases and J by 8 bases, with 12 bases of the junction left unmatched. CDR3 bases: TGTGCCAGCAGCTACGGACAGGGCCAATTACGGGGCTACACCTTC. Amino acid sequence: CASSYGQGQLRGYTF. The complete variable domain, with remaining parts taken from reference TRBV5-6 and TRBJ1-2, reads DAGVTQSPTHLIKTRGQQVTLRCSPKSGHDTVSWYQQALGQGPQFIFQYYEEEERQRGNFPDRFSGHQFPNYSSELNVNALLLGDSALYLCASSYGQGQLRGYTFGSGTRLTVV.

This rearrangement joins TRBV5-1 to TRBJ2-3; perhaps TRBD2 as D (6 bases). This CDR3 region has 17 residues. Trimming removed 2 bases from V and 2 bases from J, with 18 bases in between. From germline, CDR1 is SGHRS and CDR2 YFSETQ. The CDR3 loop reads CASSFQRMEGHTDTQYF. Here the CDR3 DNA reads TGCGCCAGCAGCTTCCAGAGGATGGAGGGCCACACAGATACGCAGTATTTT.